The 25 T cell receptor delta chains listed next were all sequenced from one sample in a study of delta chains in infants with herpesvirus infections. PBMC RNA was reverse transcribed using gamma-chain- and delta-chain-specific primers. TCRdb called clones anew from the RT-PCR reads with CATT. Among approximately 1,500 delta-chain clones listed, about 30% were seen once. Sequences were derived from peripheral blood, sampled at time point 1 of longitudinal follow-up. The receptors derive from a human donor who was a Ugandan infant, either HIV-exposed or HIV-unexposed (not recorded which).

This clone was counted only a few times. V gene TRDV3 combines with J gene TRDJ1; TRDD3 matches 11 bases. There are 18 residues in the CDR3. V was pared by 2 bases and J by 3 bases, with 17 bases of the junction left unmatched. CDR1 TVYSNPD and CDR2 GDNSRS come from the germline V gene (reference sequence). CDR3 residues: CAFSPLPDGGYAADKLIF. CDR3 sequence (DNA): TGTGCCTTTTCCCCCCTTCCTGATGGGGGATACGCGGCCGATAAACTCATCTTT.

This clone appeared a few times. V is TRDV1 and J is TRDJ1; D ambiguous. Germline V gene data show CDR1 as TSWWSYY and CDR2 as QGS. V gave up 2 bases and J gave up 4 bases, with 11 bases separating them. This CDR3 is 14 amino acids long. The CDR3 region has the DNA TGTGCTCTTGGGGAATTCACCCGGGTCGATAAACTCATCTTT. Amino acids: CALGEFTRVDKLIF.

In this sample, this clone is large. V gene TRDV1 combines with J gene TRDJ1; TRDD3 matches at 8 bases. Germline trimming cut 2 bases from V and 0 bases from J; bases unmatched to any gene: 11. CDR3 length equals 18 residues. Germline V gives CDR1 TSWWSYY, CDR2 QGS. The CDR3 nucleotides read TGTGCTCTTGGGGAATTGTACTGGGGGTTAAGGTACACCGATAAACTCATCTTT. Residues: CALGELYWGLRYTDKLIF.

The chain couples TRDV1 to TRDJ1; 13 nucleotides match TRDD3. The CDR3 contains 21 residues. The germline CDR1 and CDR2 sequences are TSWWSYY and QGS. V was pared by 0 bases and J by 0 bases, with 13 bases of the junction left unmatched. In DNA form, the CDR3 reads TGTGCTCTTGGGGAACTATCCTTCCTCACTGGGGGATACGGGTACACCGATAAACTCATCTTT. This sequence encodes CALGELSFLTGGYGYTDKLIF.

This clone is categorized as large. The CDR3 here is CALGERPSTWGIHNTDKLIF. The CDR3 DNA follows: TGTGCTCTTGGGGAACGCCCATCTACCTGGGGGATACATAACACCGATAAACTCATCTTT. The chain uses TRDV1 and TRDJ1, with 11 positions matching TRDD3. Losses at the gene ends were 1 base for V and 0 bases for J; bases not matched to a gene: 13. The CDR3 spans 20 residues. Looked up from germline, CDR1 is TSWWSYY and CDR2 is QGS.

A word on this clone: This sequence may be a read error, since a much larger clone differs from it by one base. This chain connects TRDV1 to TRDJ1, with TRDD3 as a possible D gene (6 bases). Between the trimmed V and J ends, which lost 8 bases and 0 bases, there was a span of 34 bases. The CDR3 sequence is 21 residues long. Germline V lookup: CDR1 TSWWSYY, CDR2 QGS. The CDR3 protein is CALWNFPRASALGSYTDKLIF. In nucleotides, the CDR3 is TGTGCTCTTTGGAACTTCCCCCGTGCCTCCGCACTGGGTTCATACACCGATAAACTCATCTTT.

Comments on this clone: Given a much more abundant clone one base away, this may be a read error. This sample includes further DNA sequences coding for the same CDR3. This sequence joins TRDV1 and TRDJ4; TRDD3 aligns across 9 bases. The CDR3 runs to 14 residues. CDR1 is TSWWSYY, CDR2 QGS, per germline. The chain's CDR3 is CALGELWGIGPLIF. DNA for the CDR3: TGTGCGCTTGGGGAATTGTGGGGGATAGGGCCCCTGATCTTT.

The chain couples TRDV1 to TRDJ1, with 7 bases lining up with TRDD3. V lost 4 bases to trimming and J lost 0 bases; unmatched junction nucleotides: 5. The CDR3 is 15 amino acids. The germline V gene has CDR1 TSWWSYY and CDR2 QGS. The CDR3 is CALGVHGGYTDKLIF. The CDR3, as DNA: TGTGCTCTTGGGGTCCACGGGGGATACACCGATAAACTCATCTTT.

The chain links TRAV38-2/DV8 to TRDJ1, with 12 positions matching TRDD3. The CDR3 consists of 23 residues. Germline V gene lookup returns CDR1 TSESDYY and CDR2 QEAYKQQN. V lost 4 bases, J lost 0 bases, and 25 bases stayed unmatched. The CDR3 DNA reads TGTGCTTATAGGGGCTGCCTTCCTACGTACTGGGGGATACAAAAGCCTTACACCGATAAACTCATCTTT. This codes for CAYRGCLPTYWGIQKPYTDKLIF.

This clone counts as large. The V call is TRDV1, the J call TRDJ1; 13 bases fit TRDD3. With 3 bases clipped from V and 0 bases from J, the junction kept 13 bases outside the gene matches. Germline CDR1 is TSWWSYY and CDR2 is QGS. This CDR3 has 20 residues. In DNA, the CDR3 is TGTGCTCTTGGGGATTTCCTACCTTACTGGGGGATACGGTACACCGATAAACTCATCTTT. Encoded protein: CALGDFLPYWGIRYTDKLIF.

In this sample, this clone turned up once. A far larger clone is a single base away, which makes a read error likely. This sample also contains other DNA sequences that code for the same CDR3. V gene TRAV38-2/DV8 combines with J gene TRDJ1, with D unresolved. CDR1 and CDR2 from the germline V gene are TSESDYY and QEAYKQQN. The CDR3 covers 14 residues. V lost 5 bases and J 5 bases, leaving 16 bases between the germline ends. The CDR3 protein is CAYRSLPVLDKLIF. CDR3 coding DNA: TGTGCTTATAGATCACTCCCTGTGCTTGATAAACTCATCTTT.

The chain carries TRDV1 and TRDJ1; TRDD3 agrees at 8 bases. Germline V CDR1 and CDR2: TSWWSYY, QGS. CDR3 length equals 21 residues. V lost 4 bases and J lost 4; bases outside the gene matches: 26. CDR3 sequence reads: CALGVGKAFFTWGILNDKLIF. CDR3 nucleotides: TGTGCTCTTGGGGTTGGGAAGGCCTTCTTTACGTGGGGGATTTTGAACGATAAACTCATCTTT.

This chain links TRDV1 with TRDJ1; D is undetermined. Trimming took 2 bases from V and 4 from J, leaving 8 bases between them. The CDR3 contains 13 residues. Germline V gene sequence: CDR1 TSWWSYY, CDR2 QGS. The CDR3, as DNA: TGTGCTCTTGGGGAAAAGGGTCACGATAAACTCATCTTT. The encoded protein is CALGEKGHDKLIF.

The J gene is TRDJ1, the V gene TRDV1; D is perhaps TRDD2 (5 bases). With 6 bases removed from V and 12 bases from J, the gap between germline ends came to 23 bases. The CDR3 loop spans 14 amino acids. CDR1 and CDR2 (germline): TSWWSYY, QGS. The CDR3 DNA reads as TGTGCTCTTGGAATTAACCCCTTCAGTGGGACAATCATCTTT. This codes for CALGINPFSGTIIF.

The CDR3 reads CALGELAGGPNKLIF. The CDR3 DNA reads TGTGCTCTTGGGGAACTGGCCGGGGGACCTAATAAACTCATCTTT. The J gene is TRDJ1, the V gene TRDV1, with D perhaps TRDD3 (6 bases). This CDR3 has 15 amino acids. V lost 0 bases, J lost 6 bases, and 14 bases lay in between. Germline-derived CDR1 and CDR2 are TSWWSYY and QGS.

The chain has TRDV1 and TRDJ1; D not certain. The V end was cut by 0 bases, the J end by 0 bases, with 23 bases between. This CDR3 has 20 residues. CDR1 is TSWWSYY and CDR2 is QGS in the germline V gene. The CDR3 DNA follows: TGTGCTCTTGGGGAACTAAGCAAGACTCGGGAGGGCCAGTACACCGATAAACTCATCTTT. Its translation is CALGELSKTREGQYTDKLIF.

The chain employs TRDV1 and TRDJ1, with 9 bases lining up with TRDD3. Trimming cost V 1 base and J 9 bases; bases outside gene matches: 21. The CDR3 has 19 amino acids. The germline gives CDR1 TSWWSYY, CDR2 QGS. DNA of the CDR3: TGTGCTCTTGGGGAACCCCCTATCTTCCGTCGGGGGATACCGGCGGAACTCATCTTT. Amino acids: CALGEPPIFRRGIPAELIF.

Only a few counts were recorded for this clone. The chain carries TRDV2 and TRDJ1; 10 nucleotides align to TRDD3. Germline V gives CDR1 GEAIGNYY, CDR2 EKD. The CDR3 length is 14 residues. J lost 3 bases, V lost 1 base, and 1 base had no gene match. CDR3 amino acids: CACDTWGIPDKLIF. The CDR3, as DNA: TGTGCCTGTGACACTTGGGGGATACCCGATAAACTCATCTTT.

CDR3: CACDTGGKTAQLFF. CDR3 nucleotides: TGTGCCTGTGACACTGGGGGTAAGACAGCACAACTCTTCTTT. This chain uses TRDV2 with TRDJ2, with a tentative D call TRDD3 (6 bases). This CDR3 is built from 14 residues. Trimming cost V 1 base and J 4 bases, with 9 bases left between them. Germline CDR1 GEAIGNYY, CDR2 EKD.

By share, this clone ranks as large (0.1 to 1%). This sample also contains other DNA sequences that code for the same CDR3. The rearrangement links TRAV36/DV7 to TRDJ1; D is possibly TRDD2 (7 bases). The length of the CDR3 is 15 residues. Trimming pared 2 bases from V and 13 bases from J, leaving 27 bases between. The germline gives CDR1 VTNFRS, CDR2 LTSSGIE (reference sequence). Written as DNA, the CDR3 is TGTGCTGTGGACGCCTTCCTCAAACGAAACTGGGCCTCCATCTTT. Protein sequence: CAVDAFLKRNWASIF.

V and J are TRDV1 and TRDJ1, with D tentatively TRDD2 (6 bases). V lost 7 bases and J lost 7, with 19 bases in between. Germline V gives CDR1 TSWWSYY, CDR2 QGS. The CDR3 is 14 residues long. The CDR3 protein is CALVALPTDSKLIF. Written as DNA, the CDR3 is TGTGCTCTTGTGGCCCTTCCGACGGACAGTAAACTCATCTTT.

The chain recombines TRDV1 with TRDJ1, with 9 bases fitting TRDD2. After removal of 3 bases from V and 0 bases from J, the junction contained 17 bases not matched to a gene. Germline V gene sequence: CDR1 TSWWSYY, CDR2 QGS. The CDR3 extends over 20 amino acids. This chain's CDR3 is CALGEPPSYVGGFHTDKLIF. As DNA, the CDR3 is TGTGCTCTTGGGGAGCCTCCTTCCTACGTGGGGGGGTTTCACACCGATAAACTCATCTTT.

Notes on this clone: Possible read error: a much larger clone is one base away. The CDR3 DNA follows: TGTGCTCTTGGGGAATATCCTACCTGGGGATCAGTCGATAAACTCATCTTT. Encoded protein: CALGEYPTWGSVDKLIF. The chain has TRDV1 and TRDJ1; either TRDD2 or TRDD3 may supply D (6 bases each). The CDR3 runs to 17 residues. The germline V and J ends were trimmed by 2 bases and 4 bases, with 20 bases remaining between them. The germline gives CDR1 TSWWSYY, CDR2 QGS.

As regards this clone: A much more abundant neighbour one base away suggests this may be a read error. The gene calls are TRDV2 and TRDJ3; 7 bases are a match to TRDD3. This CDR3 is 15 amino acids long. Germline V gives CDR1 GEAIGNYY, CDR2 EKD. V trimming: 2 bases; J trimming: 3 bases; junction bases outside the gene matches: 0. The CDR3 DNA follows: TGTGCCTGTGACAGGATACGCTGGGACACCCGACAGATGTTTTTC. Translated, it gives CACDRIRWDTRQMFF.

This clone is labeled as large. V usage is TRDV2 and J usage is TRDJ3, with 8 bases that match TRDD3. The CDR3 is 15 amino acids. Germline values: CDR1 GEAIGNYY, CDR2 EKD. Trimming cost V 3 bases and J 3 bases; bases outside gene matches: 0. In DNA, the CDR3 is TGTGCCTGTGACGGGATACGCTGGGACACCCGACAGATGTTTTTC. This sequence encodes CACDGIRWDTRQMFF.